The present entry profiles one T cell receptor (beta chain) with its context. This clonotype has a count of ten or more. Its antigen target is currently unknown. Base qualities were left out, and no much larger clone turns up one base away. The CDR3 runs 15 residues from the cysteine to the phenylalanine. CDR3 DNA only is kept here, 45 bases in frame from base 1. Sequences SGHVS (CDR1) and FQNEAQ (CDR2) are obtained from the germline V gene. The junction shows trimming of 5 bases on V and 3 bases on J, and the gene matches do not reach 6 bases of it. The data are from a study of T cell repertoires in cytomegalovirus infection (dated by TCRdb to between 2018 and 2021). Turning to the overall study: Donor HLA type was relevant to the analysis, because carriage of CMV infection together with the matching HLA type was indicated by public TCR beta signatures. Results the study describes overall, beyond this receptor: The ex vivo response was dominated by HLA-C-restricted CMV-specific TCR beta clonotypes, which also provided the single most frequent clonotype in two of eight donors. Cumulative frequency of public TCR beta family members discriminated carriers of CMV infection plus the relevant HLA type in this cohort and an independent approximately 400-donor cohort.

This sample was sequenced with an Illumina HiSeq 1500. Using fastp at Q25 and MiXCR, TCRdb reprocessed the public reads and kept productive beta chains. Rows with a matching CDR3 protein are joined into one entry that keeps the most common DNA and genes. Counted in this sample were some 440,000 distinct CDR3 sequences; approximately 31% of them appeared once. The ten largest clones represent about 13% of the sample. The clonotype was recovered from a human donor in good health (CMV status not recorded). Some clones in this sample may be carry-over from other donors' samples. This sequence uses TRBV7-8 and TRBJ2-7; 11 central bases correspond to TRBD1. Sequences were obtained from PBMCs. The DNA sequence is TGTGCCAGCAGCCGAGGACAGGGGGCGGTCTACGAGCAGTACTTC. Protein translation: CASSRGQGAVYEQYF.